This TCR beta chain was captured in a study of graft-versus-host responses after intestinal transplantation. Notes on this clone: No antigen is known for it.

The data were produced by immunoSEQ multiplex PCR, yet TCRdb's version contains in-frame clones alone and is incomplete. The data hold 7,500 to 10,000 clones, with around 84% observed a single time. V was shortened by 1 base and J by 0 bases, with 3 bases between the two germline ends. The CDR3 contains 13 residues. The germline V gene has CDR1 LNHDA and CDR2 SQIVND (reference sequence). Study-wide results and caveats: Maximum circulating GvH clone levels tracked with early post-transplant HvG decreases. Detection of GvH clones occurred in recipient marrow, and some had their first appearance in ileum or blood.

The authors processed graft tissue to release intraepithelial and lamina propria lymphocytes. The chain uses TRBV19 and TRBJ1-1; D uncertain. The material sequenced was ileum tissue, taken roughly 530 days after intestinal transplant. The receptor comes from a human patient who received an intestinal transplant, so some T cells may come from the graft donor. In DNA, the CDR3 is TGTGCCAGTAGTATAGGGGTGAACACTGAAGCTTTCTTT. Translation: CASSIGVNTEAFF.